Listed below are T cell receptor beta chains from one sample, sequenced in a study of T cell responses to AZD1222 COVID-19 vaccine. TCRdb keeps only in-frame clones here, not all; method: immunoSEQ multiplex PCR. The sample includes fewer than 150,000 clones, about nine tenths of them seen just once. Sequencing was performed on peripheral blood, taken 28 days after the second AZD1222 dose. These receptors were obtained from an adult who received the AZD1222 COVID-19 vaccine. The CDR3 runs from the conserved cysteine through the conserved F or W. D genes are given only for firm matches. A row's size may be missing; if present it is once, few, many or a size class.

v_call: TRBV11-2; clone_size: NA; j_call: TRBJ2-5; d_call: TRBD2; cdr3_nt: TGTGCCAGCAGCTTAGTAGCGGGCGGACAAGAGACCCAGTACTTC; cdr3_aa: CASSLVAGGQETQYF
v_call: TRBV2; clone_size: NA; j_call: TRBJ1-1; d_call: NA; cdr3_nt: TGTGCCAGCAGACAGGAGGTGAACACTGAAGCTTTCTTT; cdr3_aa: CASRQEVNTEAFF
v_call: TRBV30; clone_size: NA; j_call: TRBJ1-1; d_call: NA; cdr3_nt: TGTGCCTGGAGCGTAAGCATTTCGGGTGAAGCTTTCTTT; cdr3_aa: CAWSVSISGEAFF
v_call: TRBV3-1/TRBV3-2; clone_size: few; j_call: TRBJ1-6; d_call: NA; cdr3_nt: TGTGCCAGCAGCCAAGCCTATAATTCACCCCTCCACTTT; cdr3_aa: CASSQAYNSPLHF
v_call: TRBV7-3; clone_size: NA; j_call: TRBJ1-1; d_call: NA; cdr3_nt: TGTGCCAGCAGCCCAATGACATTTGAAAAGGCTGAAGCTTTCTTT; cdr3_aa: CASSPMTFEKAEAFF
v_call: TRBV3-1/TRBV3-2; clone_size: NA; j_call: TRBJ2-2; d_call: TRBD2; cdr3_nt: TGTGCCAGCAGCCTTGGACTAGCGGGGAACACCGGGGAGCTGTTTTTT; cdr3_aa: CASSLGLAGNTGELFF
v_call: TRBV10-3; clone_size: NA; j_call: TRBJ1-1; d_call: NA; cdr3_nt: TGTGCCATCAGTGAGTCGGGCCTCGAGGGAGCTTTCTTT; cdr3_aa: CAISESGLEGAFF
v_call: TRBV7-3; clone_size: once; j_call: TRBJ1-1; d_call: TRBD1; cdr3_nt: TGTGCCAGCAGCCCCGGACAGGGGGCCACTGAAGCTTTCTTT; cdr3_aa: CASSPGQGATEAFF
v_call: TRBV6-6; clone_size: NA; j_call: TRBJ2-1; d_call: NA; cdr3_nt: TGTGCCAGCAGTCTTGGGGCCCCCACCTACAATGAGCAGTTCTTC; cdr3_aa: CASSLGAPTYNEQFF
v_call: TRBV11-3; clone_size: NA; j_call: TRBJ2-1; d_call: TRBD2; cdr3_nt: TGTGCCAGCAGCCTTAGCGGGGGGGTCTACAATGAGCAGTTCTTC; cdr3_aa: CASSLSGGVYNEQFF
v_call: TRBV27; clone_size: NA; j_call: TRBJ1-1; d_call: NA; cdr3_nt: TGTGCCAGCAGTTTAGCAGGGGACACTGAAGCTTTCTTT; cdr3_aa: CASSLAGDTEAFF
v_call: TRBV11-2; clone_size: once; j_call: TRBJ2-7; d_call: TRBD1; cdr3_nt: TGTGCCAGCAGCCCCGGGACAGGCATATACGAGCAGTACTTC; cdr3_aa: CASSPGTGIYEQYF
v_call: TRBV12-3/TRBV12-4; clone_size: once; j_call: TRBJ2-2; d_call: TRBD2; cdr3_nt: TGTGCCAGCAAACTAGCGTACACCGGGGAGCTGTTTTTT; cdr3_aa: CASKLAYTGELFF
v_call: TRBV3-1/TRBV3-2; clone_size: NA; j_call: TRBJ1-6; d_call: NA; cdr3_nt: TGTGCCAGCAGCCCCCCACAGGGAATCAGGAATTCACCCCTCCACTTT; cdr3_aa: CASSPPQGIRNSPLHF
v_call: TRBV12-5; clone_size: NA; j_call: TRBJ2-2; d_call: TRBD2; cdr3_nt: TGTGCTAGTGGTTTGGTATCGGGACTAGCGGGGGTAACGAACACCGGGGAGCTGTTTTTT; cdr3_aa: CASGLVSGLAGVTNTGELFF
v_call: TRBV27; clone_size: NA; j_call: TRBJ2-1; d_call: NA; cdr3_nt: TGTGCCAGCAGGCCGCGGGTAAGCTCCTACAATGAGCAGTTCTTC; cdr3_aa: CASRPRVSSYNEQFF
v_call: TRBV5-6; clone_size: NA; j_call: TRBJ2-5; d_call: TRBD2; cdr3_nt: TGTGCCAGCAGCACTAGCGGGGGGTTTCAAGAGACCCAGTACTTC; cdr3_aa: CASSTSGGFQETQYF
v_call: TRBV27; clone_size: once; j_call: TRBJ2-7; d_call: NA; cdr3_nt: TGTGCCAGCAGACTACGGGCCTCCTACGAGCAGTACTTC; cdr3_aa: CASRLRASYEQYF
v_call: TRBV5-4; clone_size: NA; j_call: TRBJ1-1; d_call: NA; cdr3_nt: TGTGCCAGCAGCTTGGGGGGCCCTATCACTGAAGCTTTCTTT; cdr3_aa: CASSLGGPITEAFF
v_call: TRBV7-2; clone_size: once; j_call: TRBJ1-6; d_call: NA; cdr3_nt: TGTGCCAGCAGCAGACGGACAGCAGATAATTCACCCCTCCACTTT; cdr3_aa: CASSRRTADNSPLHF
v_call: TRBV19; clone_size: NA; j_call: TRBJ2-5; d_call: TRBD2; cdr3_nt: TGTGCCAGTAGGACTAGCGCCCAAGAGACCCAGTACTTC; cdr3_aa: CASRTSAQETQYF
v_call: TRBV6-1; clone_size: NA; j_call: TRBJ1-5; d_call: NA; cdr3_nt: TGTGCCAGCAGTGAAGAGGTGGGACCCCATTTTCCGCCCCAGCATTTT; cdr3_aa: CASSEEVGPHFPPQHF
v_call: TRBV6-4; clone_size: once; j_call: TRBJ1-2; d_call: NA; cdr3_nt: TGTGCCAGCAGTGACGAGGGACGCAGGGGCTACACCTTC; cdr3_aa: CASSDEGRRGYTF
v_call: TRBV27; clone_size: NA; j_call: TRBJ1-1; d_call: NA; cdr3_nt: TGTGCCAGCAGTTTATTACGAGGGACTGAAGCTTTCTTT; cdr3_aa: CASSLLRGTEAFF
v_call: TRBV5-1; clone_size: NA; j_call: TRBJ1-5; d_call: NA; cdr3_nt: TGCGCCAGCAGCCTACAGGGTGGTCAGCCCCAGCATTTT; cdr3_aa: CASSLQGGQPQHF
v_call: TRBV5-4; clone_size: NA; j_call: TRBJ2-7; d_call: NA; cdr3_nt: TGTGCCAGCAGCTTGGGCGGGTTAGCCTACGAGCAGTACTTC; cdr3_aa: CASSLGGLAYEQYF
v_call: TRBV7-2; clone_size: few; j_call: TRBJ2-1; d_call: TRBD2; cdr3_nt: TGTGCCAGCAGCTACGGGAGGAGCTCCTACAATGAGCAGTTCTTC; cdr3_aa: CASSYGRSSYNEQFF
v_call: TRBV10-1; clone_size: NA; j_call: TRBJ2-3; d_call: NA; cdr3_nt: TGCGCCAGCAGTGAGAACTCAGATACGCAGTATTTT; cdr3_aa: CASSENSDTQYF
v_call: TRBV24-1; clone_size: NA; j_call: TRBJ1-2; d_call: NA; cdr3_nt: TGTGCCACCAGGGACCGCCGAGGGGGTGGCTACACCTTC; cdr3_aa: CATRDRRGGGYTF
v_call: TRBV6-5; clone_size: NA; j_call: TRBJ1-5; d_call: NA; cdr3_nt: TGTGCCAGCAGCCCGGGAAATCAGCCCCAGCATTTT; cdr3_aa: CASSPGNQPQHF
v_call: TRBV3-1/TRBV3-2; clone_size: NA; j_call: TRBJ1-5; d_call: TRBD1; cdr3_nt: TGTGCCAGCAGTACCGGGACAGGGGGTCAGCCCCAGCATTTT; cdr3_aa: CASSTGTGGQPQHF
v_call: TRBV5-6; clone_size: NA; j_call: TRBJ1-1; d_call: NA; cdr3_nt: TGTGCCAGCAGTTCGACCTGGGGGATGGCTTTCTTT; cdr3_aa: CASSSTWGMAFF
v_call: TRBV6-5; clone_size: once; j_call: TRBJ2-1; d_call: TRBD2; cdr3_nt: TGTGCCAGCAGTTACGGACTAGCGGGACTTTACAATGAGCAGTTCTTC; cdr3_aa: CASSYGLAGLYNEQFF
v_call: TRBV7-2; clone_size: NA; j_call: TRBJ2-1; d_call: NA; cdr3_nt: TGTGCCAGCAGCAACGCTCAGAGAAATGAGCAGTTCTTC; cdr3_aa: CASSNAQRNEQFF
v_call: TRBV5-1; clone_size: NA; j_call: TRBJ1-2; d_call: TRBD1; cdr3_nt: TGCGCCAGCAGCTTGGTGGGACAGAACTATGGCTACACCTTC; cdr3_aa: CASSLVGQNYGYTF
v_call: TRBV19; clone_size: NA; j_call: TRBJ1-5; d_call: NA; cdr3_nt: TGTGCCGCAAGGGGGGACAATCAGCCCCAGCATTTT; cdr3_aa: CAARGDNQPQHF
v_call: TRBV16; clone_size: NA; j_call: TRBJ2-1; d_call: NA; cdr3_nt: TGTGCCAGCAGCCCGCTCTTACTGGACAATGAGCAGTTCTTC; cdr3_aa: CASSPLLLDNEQFF
v_call: TRBV7-2; clone_size: NA; j_call: TRBJ1-1; d_call: NA; cdr3_nt: TGTGCCAGCAGCTCCCGGTTGGGGACTGAAGCTTTCTTT; cdr3_aa: CASSSRLGTEAFF
v_call: TRBV4-2; clone_size: NA; j_call: TRBJ1-2; d_call: NA; cdr3_nt: TGTGCCAGCAGCCAAGCCCAGGGTGAGAACTATGGCTACACCTTC; cdr3_aa: CASSQAQGENYGYTF
v_call: TRBV4-3; clone_size: NA; j_call: TRBJ1-2; d_call: TRBD1; cdr3_nt: TGCGCCAGCAGCCAGGAGGGGACAGGTACCACCTTC; cdr3_aa: CASSQEGTGTTF
v_call: TRBV19; clone_size: NA; j_call: TRBJ2-1; d_call: TRBD2; cdr3_nt: TGTGCCAGTAGTGCAAGACTAGCGGGAGTCGACAATGAGCAGTTCTTC; cdr3_aa: CASSARLAGVDNEQFF
v_call: TRBV6-2/TRBV6-3; clone_size: NA; j_call: TRBJ2-5; d_call: TRBD2; cdr3_nt: TGTGCCAGCAGTTGGGGGGGACAAGAGACCCAGTACTTC; cdr3_aa: CASSWGGQETQYF
v_call: TRBV7-2; clone_size: NA; j_call: TRBJ1-6; d_call: NA; cdr3_nt: TGTGCCAGCAGGGACTTAAGGGGTTCACCCCTCCACTTT; cdr3_aa: CASRDLRGSPLHF
v_call: TRBV4-1; clone_size: NA; j_call: TRBJ1-2; d_call: NA; cdr3_nt: TGCGCCAGCAGCCAAGAGCCCTTAGGTGGCTACACCTTC; cdr3_aa: CASSQEPLGGYTF
v_call: TRBV7-2; clone_size: NA; j_call: TRBJ2-7; d_call: TRBD2; cdr3_nt: TGTGCCAGCACCCTTAGTACTAGCGGGGGGGAGCAGTACTTC; cdr3_aa: CASTLSTSGGEQYF
v_call: TRBV30; clone_size: NA; j_call: TRBJ1-2; d_call: NA; cdr3_nt: TGTGCCTGGAGCCGGGGGTATGGCTACACCTTC; cdr3_aa: CAWSRGYGYTF
v_call: TRBV6-5; clone_size: NA; j_call: TRBJ1-6; d_call: NA; cdr3_nt: TGTGCCAGCAGTTACGATACGGTTAATTCACCCCTCCACTTT; cdr3_aa: CASSYDTVNSPLHF
v_call: TRBV13; clone_size: NA; j_call: TRBJ1-1; d_call: NA; cdr3_nt: TGTGCCAGCAGCTTAGGTCCAGGGTCGGGGACTGAAGCTTTCTTT; cdr3_aa: CASSLGPGSGTEAFF
v_call: TRBV6-5; clone_size: NA; j_call: TRBJ2-3; d_call: NA; cdr3_nt: TGTGCCAGTTCCCCCGGGGGAAACCCAGATACGCAGTATTTT; cdr3_aa: CASSPGGNPDTQYF
v_call: TRBV6-5; clone_size: NA; j_call: TRBJ1-4; d_call: NA; cdr3_nt: TGTGCCAGCAGTTACGGGGTGGAAAAACTGTTTTTT; cdr3_aa: CASSYGVEKLFF
v_call: TRBV11-2; clone_size: NA; j_call: TRBJ2-7; d_call: TRBD2; cdr3_nt: TGTGCCAGCAGCTTAGGCCCCGGACTAGTTAACTACGAGCAGTACTTC; cdr3_aa: CASSLGPGLVNYEQYF
v_call: TRBV3-1/TRBV3-2; clone_size: NA; j_call: TRBJ2-7; d_call: TRBD1; cdr3_nt: TGTGCCAGCAGCCCGGGACAGGGATACTACGAGCAGTACTTC; cdr3_aa: CASSPGQGYYEQYF
v_call: TRBV18; clone_size: NA; j_call: TRBJ1-1; d_call: NA; cdr3_nt: TGTGCCAGCTCACCACCGGGCCACACTGAAGCTTTCTTT; cdr3_aa: CASSPPGHTEAFF
v_call: TRBV2; clone_size: few; j_call: TRBJ1-1; d_call: NA; cdr3_nt: TGTGCCAGCAGTGACGAGAACACTGAAGCTTTCTTT; cdr3_aa: CASSDENTEAFF
v_call: TRBV18; clone_size: NA; j_call: TRBJ2-7; d_call: TRBD2; cdr3_nt: TGTGCCAGCTCACCCCAGAGCGGGGGGGGCGAGCAGTACTTC; cdr3_aa: CASSPQSGGGEQYF
v_call: TRBV19; clone_size: NA; j_call: TRBJ2-1; d_call: TRBD2; cdr3_nt: TGTGCCAGTAGATCAGCGGGAGGGAACAATGAGCAGTTCTTC; cdr3_aa: CASRSAGGNNEQFF
v_call: TRBV2; clone_size: once; j_call: TRBJ1-1; d_call: NA; cdr3_nt: TGTGCCAGCAGACCCGAACGCACTGAAGCTTTCTTT; cdr3_aa: CASRPERTEAFF
v_call: TRBV12-3/TRBV12-4; clone_size: NA; j_call: TRBJ2-7; d_call: NA; cdr3_nt: TGTGCCAGCAGTTCACTCTCTTACGAGCAGTACTTC; cdr3_aa: CASSSLSYEQYF
v_call: TRBV19; clone_size: NA; j_call: TRBJ2-1; d_call: NA; cdr3_nt: TGTGCCAGTAATCTGGGGGGCGGGATCTACAATGAGCAGTTCTTC; cdr3_aa: CASNLGGGIYNEQFF